Following are 32 T cell receptor beta chains from one sample sequenced in a study of cytomegalovirus exposure and HLA in healthy donors. In the PCR, 60 Vbeta and 13 Jbeta primers were used. Libraries were prepared by immunoSEQ multiplex PCR; TCRdb keeps only in-frame clonotypes and omits some of them. The data hold approximately 190,000 clones, with around 80% observed a single time. The specimen was PBMCs. All receptors derive from a man aged 40-49 years in good health and CMV-seropositive.

This clone was picked up a small number of times. The chain joins TRBV4-1 to TRBJ1-5; possible D gene TRBD1, 6 bases. This CDR3 region has 16 residues. CDR1 and CDR2 from the germline V gene are MGHRA and YSYEKL. V was cut by 4 bases and J by 5 bases, with 18 bases left in between. CDR3 in DNA: TGCGCCAGCAGCCCACAACAGGGCGCGCCCTATCAGCCCCAGCATTTT. Encoded protein: CASSPQQGAPYQPQHF.

This clone was seen a single time. The chain employs TRBV5-1 and TRBJ1-2; D remains unclear. The germline V gene has CDR1 SGHRS and CDR2 YFSETQ. The CDR3 runs 15 residues. Trimming left V 1 base short and J 1 base short, with 11 bases between. The CDR3 spells CASSLSGRGNYGYTF. The CDR3 bases are TGCGCCAGCAGCTTGAGCGGTAGAGGTAACTATGGCTACACCTTC.

The genes are TRBV9 and TRBJ2-6, with TRBD1 matching 7 bases. V dropped 0 bases and J dropped 2; count of bases not matched to a gene: 5. CDR1 and CDR2 from the germline V gene are SGDLS and YYNGEE. This CDR3 comprises 17 residues. This chain's CDR3 is CASSVGNRGTGANVLTF. The DNA for the CDR3 is TGTGCCAGCAGCGTAGGAAACAGGGGAACTGGGGCCAACGTCCTGACTTTC.

The V and J genes are TRBV4-3 and TRBJ2-5; TRBD2 might be the D (5 bases). The V end lost 4 bases, the J end lost 5 bases, and 5 bases lay between the germline ends. Germline assignment: CDR1 LGHNA and CDR2 YSLEER. The CDR3 runs to 11 residues. Here the CDR3 DNA reads TGCGCCAGCAGCCGAGGGGAGACCCAGTACTTC. It specifies CASSRGETQYF.

The gene calls are TRBV19 and TRBJ2-7; D not certain. The ends were cut back, 4 bases at V and 0 bases at J, with 7 bases in the middle. The CDR3 consists of 13 residues. Germline V gene data show CDR1 as LNHDA and CDR2 as SQIVND (reference sequence). The CDR3 sequence: CASSTVVSYEQYF. Here the CDR3 DNA reads TGTGCCAGTAGTACCGTCGTCTCCTACGAGCAGTACTTC.

In this sample, this clone turned up once. The rearrangement links TRBV7-9 to TRBJ2-7; 8 bases are shared with TRBD1. The CDR3 has 16 residues. Germline CDR1 reads SEHNR; CDR2 reads FQNEAQ (reference sequence). The trim removed 5 bases at V and 0 bases at J, leaving 9 bases unmatched. CDR3 DNA: TGTGCCAGCAGCAGTGATAGGACAGGGATCTCCTACGAGCAGTACTTC. As protein: CASSSDRTGISYEQYF.

V usage is TRBV9 and J usage is TRBJ2-7; 15 bases agree with TRBD2. The ends lost 0 bases at V and 4 bases at J; junction bases unmatched: 2. CDR1 SGDLS and CDR2 YYNGEE come from the germline V gene. The CDR3 contains 16 residues. CDR3 loop: CASSVGGLAGGYEQYF. The CDR3, as DNA: TGTGCCAGCAGCGTAGGCGGACTAGCGGGGGGGTACGAGCAGTACTTC.

This clone came up once. The chain joins TRBV5-1 to TRBJ1-1; D is possibly TRBD1 (5 bases). The germline V gene encodes CDR1 SGHRS and CDR2 YFSETQ. This CDR3 is built from 14 residues. The V end lost 0 bases, the J end lost 4 bases, and 10 bases lay between the germline ends. CDR3 sequence (DNA): TGCGCCAGCAGCTTGGGGGGCCAGAGCACTGAAGCTTTCTTT. It is translated as CASSLGGQSTEAFF.

The chain employs TRBV7-9 and TRBJ2-2; D not resolved. The CDR3 is 13 residues long. CDR1 and CDR2 from the germline V gene are SEHNR and FQNEAQ (reference sequence). V shed 9 bases and J shed 7 bases, with 15 bases lying between them. The CDR3 DNA reads as TGTGCCAGGTCCCAGGTGGAAAGCGGGGAGCTGTTTTTT. It codes for CARSQVESGELFF.

In this sample, this clone turned up a few times. This chain connects TRBV9 to TRBJ2-1; 10 nucleotides align to TRBD2. The CDR3 has 15 amino acids. Germline assignment: CDR1 SGDLS and CDR2 YYNGEE. Losses at the gene ends were 1 base for V and 9 bases for J; bases not matched to a gene: 7. As DNA, the CDR3 is TGTGCCAGCAGCGTATTAAGCGGGGGGGCCGGTGAGCAGTTCTTC. It yields the protein CASSVLSGGAGEQFF.

This chain connects TRBV4-3 to TRBJ2-1; TRBD2 matches 11 bases. Germline V CDR1 and CDR2: LGHNA, YSLEER. V was pared by 4 bases and J by 8 bases, with 10 bases of the junction left unmatched. The CDR3 has 16 amino acids. CDR3 region: CASSPSTGTSGDEQFF. CDR3 in DNA: TGCGCCAGCAGCCCCAGCACCGGGACTAGCGGAGATGAGCAGTTCTTC.

The genes are TRBV19 and TRBJ2-7; 7 positions agree with TRBD1. The ends lost 6 bases at V and 5 bases at J; junction bases unmatched: 22. The germline V gene has CDR1 LNHDA and CDR2 SQIVND (reference sequence). This CDR3 has 18 amino acids. CDR3 sequence: CASSLTAPGQWVIDEQYF. CDR3 coding DNA: TGTGCCAGTAGCCTTACAGCGCCGGGACAGTGGGTGATCGACGAGCAGTACTTC.

The chain links TRBV5-4 to TRBJ2-5; D perhaps matches TRBD1 (8 bases). CDR3 length: 14 amino acids. Trimming took off 4 bases at V and 2 bases at J, with 12 bases between the two ends. CDR1 and CDR2 (germline): SGHNT, YYREEE (reference sequence). CDR3: CASSGGDRQETQYF. In nucleotides, the CDR3 is TGTGCCAGCAGCGGGGGGGACAGGCAAGAGACCCAGTACTTC.

This clone showed up just once. The rearrangement joins TRBV15 to TRBJ2-7; weak D call: TRBD2 (5 bases). The CDR3 length is 14 residues. CDR1 and CDR2 from the germline V gene are LNHNV and YYDKDF (reference sequence). V was shortened by 0 bases and J by 5 bases, with 11 bases between the two germline ends. CDR3 DNA: TGTGCCACCAGCAGAGAATACGGGGTCGACGAGCAGTACTTC. It translates to CATSREYGVDEQYF.

There are a few counts of this clone. The V gene is TRBV5-1, the J gene TRBJ2-7; D ambiguous. Trimming cost V 0 bases and J 5 bases, with 12 bases left between them. The germline CDR1 and CDR2 sequences are SGHRS and YFSETQ. The CDR3 loop spans 14 amino acids. The CDR3: CASSLVGSKDEQYF. The CDR3, as DNA: TGCGCCAGCAGCTTGGTGGGCTCCAAGGACGAGCAGTACTTC.

This chain joins TRBV6-1 and TRBJ1-2; D is undetermined. Germline V gene data show CDR1 as MNHNS and CDR2 as SASEGT. The V end lost 2 bases, the J end lost 2 bases, and 9 bases lay between the germline ends. The CDR3 is 14 residues long. CDR3 amino acids: CASSEHMRNYGYTF. The CDR3 coding sequence is TGTGCCAGCAGTGAACACATGAGGAACTATGGCTACACCTTC.

This chain links TRBV6-5 with TRBJ2-1; the match to TRBD2 covers 14 bases. After removal of 8 bases from V and 9 bases from J, the junction contained 6 bases not matched to a gene. This CDR3 region has 14 residues. CDR1 is MNHEY and CDR2 is SVGAGI in the germline V gene. The CDR3: CASGAGTSGGEQFF. The CDR3, as DNA: TGTGCCAGCGGCGCTGGGACTAGCGGGGGTGAGCAGTTCTTC.

The V and J genes are TRBV2 and TRBJ2-5; D is unclear. V was cut by 1 base and J by 4 bases, with 10 bases left in between. This CDR3 is 14 amino acids long. Per the germline V gene, CDR1 is SNHLY and CDR2 is FYNNEI. CDR3 bases: TGTGCCAGCAGTGAAGGGTCTGGTAGAGAGACCCAGTACTTC. This translates into CASSEGSGRETQYF.

CDR3 amino acids: CAINTVGGTYEQYF. In nucleotides, the CDR3 is TGTGCCATCAACACGGTCGGGGGTACCTACGAGCAGTACTTC. J is TRBJ2-5 and V is TRBV10-3; perhaps TRBD2 as D (6 bases). TRBJ2-7 matches the DNA end more closely, so the J call is doubtful. From germline, CDR1 is ENHRY and CDR2 SYGVKD. The CDR3 is 14 residues long.

CDR3 amino acids: CASSSQGTYGYTF. The CDR3 DNA reads as TGTGCCAGCAGTTCCCAGGGTACCTATGGCTACACCTTC. The rearrangement links TRBV28 to TRBJ1-2; tentatively, D is TRBD1 (5 bases). Deletions cut 4 bases from V and 4 bases from J, with 10 bases between. Germline V gene data show CDR1 as MDHEN and CDR2 as SYDVKM. This CDR3 is built from 13 residues.

J is TRBJ2-3 and V is TRBV5-4; 8 bases line up with TRBD1. The germline V gene has CDR1 SGHNT and CDR2 YYREEE (reference sequence). V shed 0 bases, J shed 4 bases, and the junction held 7 bases outside the gene matches. The CDR3 spans 16 residues. The CDR3, as DNA: TGTGCCAGCAGCTTGGGGTCAGGGGGCATTGCAGATACGCAGTATTTT. This encodes CASSLGSGGIADTQYF.

The J gene is TRBJ1-4, the V gene TRBV4-3; D not resolved. The V gene lost 6 bases and the J gene lost 0 bases, with 11 bases spanning the gap. Per the germline V gene, CDR1 is LGHNA and CDR2 is YSLEER. This CDR3 has 15 residues. CDR3 in amino acids: CASRRVAATNEKLFF. For the CDR3, the DNA is TGCGCCAGCAGGCGGGTAGCAGCAACTAATGAAAAACTGTTTTTT.

The rearrangement uses TRBV19 and TRBJ1-1; D is undetermined. V was shortened by 8 bases and J by 0 bases, with 7 bases between the two germline ends. The germline gives CDR1 LNHDA, CDR2 SQIVND (reference sequence). The CDR3 spans 12 residues. CDR3: CASGAVNTEAFF. The CDR3 bases are TGTGCCAGTGGAGCGGTGAACACTGAAGCTTTCTTT.

The chain uses TRBV19 and TRBJ2-7; 9 nucleotides line up with TRBD1. Germline V gene lookup returns CDR1 LNHDA and CDR2 SQIVND (reference sequence). V dropped 7 bases and J dropped 6; count of bases not matched to a gene: 10. The CDR3 length is 14 residues. The CDR3 DNA follows: TGTGCCAGTACCCCGGGACAGGGAAGCCTCGAGCAGTACTTC. Its translation is CASTPGQGSLEQYF.

The rearrangement uses TRBV5-1 and TRBJ2-3; D gene uncertain. The germline V gene encodes CDR1 SGHRS and CDR2 YFSETQ. This CDR3 contains 13 residues. Trimming took off 6 bases at V and 0 bases at J, with 8 bases between the two ends. The DNA of the CDR3 is TGCGCCAGCACCCCTTCTAGCACAGATACGCAGTATTTT. Its protein is CASTPSSTDTQYF.

The chain employs TRBV10-3 and TRBJ2-5, with TRBD1 identical over 8 bases. The CDR3 is 20 amino acids. V was pared by 8 bases and J by 4 bases, with 27 bases of the junction left unmatched. From germline, CDR1 is ENHRY and CDR2 SYGVKD. Here the CDR3 reads CAIAASGTGGPKYQRETQYF. CDR3 sequence (DNA): TGTGCCATCGCCGCTTCCGGGACAGGCGGCCCGAAGTACCAAAGAGAGACCCAGTACTTC.

The chain couples TRBV6-5 to TRBJ1-4; D is unclear. CDR3 length: 15 amino acids. Trimming cost V 8 bases and J 5 bases, with 18 bases left between them. CDR1 and CDR2 (germline): MNHEY, SVGAGI. This CDR3 is CASGPGWRQNEKLFF. DNA for the CDR3: TGTGCCAGCGGTCCGGGGTGGCGGCAGAATGAAAAACTGTTTTTT.

Relative to its sample, this clone is medium-sized (0.01 to 0.1%). CDR3 nucleotide sequence: TGTGCCAGCAGCTTAGCAGCAGGGTCCTACAATGAGCAGTTCTTC. Amino acids: CASSLAAGSYNEQFF. This sequence joins TRBV7-2 and TRBJ2-1; D is perhaps TRBD1 (5 bases). V was cut by 0 bases and J by 1 base, with 7 bases left in between. CDR3 length equals 15 residues. Germline V gene data show CDR1 as SGHTA and CDR2 as FQGNSA.

The genes are TRBV7-9 and TRBJ2-1; maybe TRBD1 (6 bases). Germline CDR1 and CDR2: SEHNR and FQNEAQ (reference sequence). This CDR3 has 15 residues. V was cut by 5 bases and J by 9 bases, with 20 bases left in between. This CDR3 is CASSLPGWGQGEQFF. CDR3 nucleotide sequence: TGTGCCAGCAGCCTCCCAGGGTGGGGGCAGGGTGAGCAGTTCTTC. Filled out from reference TRBV7-9 and TRBJ2-1, the complete variable domain reads DTGVSQNPRHKITKRGQNVTFRCDPISEHNRLYWYRQTLGQGPEFLTYFQNEAQLEKSRLLSDRFSAERPKGSFSTLEIQRTEQGDSAMYLCASSLPGWGQGEQFFGPGTRLTVL.

The chain couples TRBV19 to TRBJ1-3; D unresolved. Trimming stripped 8 bases from V and 1 base from J, with 15 bases between. Germline CDR1 and CDR2: LNHDA and SQIVND (reference sequence). CDR3 length: 15 residues. The CDR3 DNA sequence: TGTGCCAGTGACGAGGGCAGTGCGTCTGGAAACACCATATATTTT. Amino acid sequence: CASDEGSASGNTIYF.

The CDR3 coding sequence is TGCGCCAGCAGCCAAGAGATGACCGTAGCCGAAAATGAGCAGTTCTTC. Translating gives CASSQEMTVAENEQFF. The rearrangement joins TRBV4-1 to TRBJ2-1; D ambiguous. CDR1 is MGHRA and CDR2 is YSYEKL in the germline V gene. The CDR3 is made up of 16 amino acids. Trimming cost V 0 bases and J 7 bases, with 16 bases left between them.

The chain uses TRBV9 and TRBJ2-1, with TRBD2 identical over 10 bases. With 0 bases clipped from V and 16 bases from J, the junction kept 7 bases outside the gene matches. The CDR3 extends over 13 amino acids. CDR1 and CDR2 (germline): SGDLS, YYNGEE. CDR3 loop: CASSVGGTSDAFF. The CDR3 nucleotides are TGTGCCAGCAGCGTAGGGGGGACTAGCGATGCTTTCTTC. The entire variable domain, with the rest obtained from reference TRBV9 and TRBJ2-1, is as follows: DSGVTQTPKHLITATGQRVTLRCSPRSGDLSVYWYQQSLDQGLQFLIQYYNGEERAKGNILERFSAQQFPDLHSELNLSSLELGDSALYFCASSVGGTSDAFFGPGTRLTVL.